This passage covers 21 T cell receptor beta chains from one sample sequenced in a study of tumor-infiltrating lymphocytes in primary liver carcinoma. The roughly 18-34 mg bulk tissue piece was not sorted before simultaneous RNA and DNA extraction. Starting from 450 to 500 ng of total RNA, TCR beta cDNA was produced with a primer in the constant region. Three-round nested multiplex PCR performed with slightly modified ARM-PCR produced the TCR beta libraries. Both of the initial two PCR rounds ran for around 10 cycles and employed TRBV1-TRBV30 forward primers alongside a C-beta reverse primer. From the multiplex PCR reads, TCRdb called clonotypes with MiXCR, one entry per CDR3 protein. This table holds roughly 78,000 distinct CDR3 sequences, about 64% found once. The specimen was liver tumor tissue from sampling region 4. The subset is: tumor region T4, right-lateral pole. All receptors derive from a woman aged 55-75 years with primary liver carcinoma and hepatitis B virus infection.

With regard to this clonotype: The junction does not match germline at one end; this may be a read error. The rearrangement links TRBV11-1 to TRBJ2-7; a possible D gene is TRBD2 (6 bases). Germline loops: CDR1 SGHAT, CDR2 FQDESV (reference sequence). The CDR3 has 15 amino acids. The CDR3 spells CASSWGGTRTHEQYF. The CDR3, as DNA: TGCGCCAGTAGCTGGGGCGGGACGAGGACCCACGAGCAGTACTTC.

This clonotype was observed once. This may be a read error, as it is one base from a much larger clone. The rearrangement links TRBV24-1 to TRBJ1-2; D possibly corresponds to TRBD1 (6 bases). The germline CDR1 and CDR2 sequences are KGHDR and SFDVKD. The CDR3 runs 15 residues. CDR3 residues: CATSDPRDPGGGYAF. The CDR3 DNA reads as TGTGCCACCAGTGATCCTCGCGACCCCGGTGGGGGCTACGCCTTC.

This clonotype showed up many times. The genes are TRBV28 and TRBJ2-1; D assignment may be TRBD1 or TRBD2 (8 bases each). The CDR3 has 15 residues. Germline V gene data show CDR1 as MDHEN and CDR2 as SYDVKM. V was pared by 7 bases and J by 4 bases, with 17 bases between. The CDR3 bases are TGTGCCAGCACCCCAGGGGGCGGGGGGTACAATGAGCAGTTCTTC. This sequence encodes CASTPGGGGYNEQFF.

About this clonotype: The CDR3 does not close with the conserved phenylalanine or tryptophan, likely indicating a read error. The J gene is TRBJ1-4, the V gene TRBV4-2, with D tentatively TRBD1 (5 bases). The CDR3 covers 18 residues. Looked up from germline, CDR1 is LGHNA and CDR2 is YNFKEQ. Written as DNA, the CDR3 is TGTACCAGCGGCCAAGATTCCTCCAGGGCAAATGAGTATGAAAAACTGTTTGTT. This gives the protein CTSGQDSSRANEYEKLFV.

This clonotype was observed at least ten times. The gene calls are TRBV5-1 and TRBJ2-4; no clear D gene. CDR1 and CDR2 (germline): SGHRS, YFSETQ. The CDR3 runs 12 residues. V lost 0 bases to trimming and J lost 8 bases, with 6 bases between them. In DNA, the CDR3 is TGCGCCAGCAGCTTGGAGGGTGACATTCAGTACTTC. Translating gives CASSLEGDIQYF.

Of note for this clonotype: The CDR3 does not end in the conserved phenylalanine or tryptophan, so this is likely a read error. The limits of the CDR3 on the DNA are not certain, so only TCRdb's listed CDR3 is given. The chain uses TRBV12-3 or TRBV12-4 and TRBJ2-5; TRBD2 is the table's D call, not checked against the DNA. The CDR3 length equals 13 residues, ends included. This CDR3 reads CASGKLAQETWYL.

The chain has TRBV29-1 and TRBJ2-1, with D perhaps TRBD1 (6 bases). V was pared by 4 bases and J by 5 bases, with 12 bases between. CDR1 is SQVTM and CDR2 is ANQGSEA in the germline V gene. The CDR3 runs to 13 residues. In DNA form, the CDR3 reads TGCAGCGTTGCAGGGGATAGTGACAATGAGCAGTTCTTC. It codes for CSVAGDSDNEQFF.

Of note for this clonotype: Germline and junction disagree at one end, which may indicate a read error. This chain links TRBV6-1 with TRBJ2-7; D perhaps matches TRBD2 (5 bases). The CDR3 contains 15 residues. CDR1 MNHNS and CDR2 SASEGT come from the germline V gene. CDR3 sequence reads: CASSESSRSSYEQYF. The CDR3 coding sequence is TGTGCCAGCAGTGAATCTAGCAGGAGCTCCTACGAGCAATACTTC.

As to this clonotype: The missing conserved phenylalanine or tryptophan at the end of this CDR3 makes a read error likely. This chain uses TRBV29-1 with TRBJ1-6; no definite D call. Germline CDR1 reads SQVTM; CDR2 reads ANQGSEA. The CDR3 is made up of 14 amino acids. Trimming removed 6 bases from V and 10 bases from J, with 19 bases in between. Written as DNA, the CDR3 is TGCAGCGTGACGATCGGGAGGCAAGGATCACCCCTCCACCTT. The encoded protein is CSVTIGRQGSPLHL.

On this clonotype itself: It may be a read error: a sequence one base away is much more abundant. The chain joins TRBV14 to TRBJ2-7, with 8 bases aligning to TRBD2. The CDR3 covers 14 residues. The germline V gene encodes CDR1 SGHDN and CDR2 FVKESK. Germline trimming cut 4 bases from V and 9 bases from J; bases unmatched to any gene: 11. CDR3 loop: CASSLSGTSDGQYF. CDR3 sequence (DNA): TGTGCCAGCAGCCTTTCCGGGACTAGTGACGGGCAGTACTTC.

Regarding this clonotype: A read error is likely, as this CDR3 ends without the conserved phenylalanine or tryptophan. This chain joins TRBV12-3 or TRBV12-4 and TRBJ2-7, with D perhaps TRBD2 (5 bases). The CDR3 has 15 amino acids. CDR3 residues: CASSPRGNGIYEQYS. The CDR3 DNA reads TGTGCTAGCAGTCCCCGGGGTAACGGGATCTACGAGCAGTACTCC.

This clonotype has at least ten counts. The rearrangement links TRBV4-1 to TRBJ2-7; 8 bases are a match to TRBD2. The J segment lost 5 bases and the V segment lost 0 bases, leaving 6 bases of the junction unmatched. The germline V gene encodes CDR1 MGHRA and CDR2 YSYEKL. This CDR3 comprises 15 residues. Written as DNA, the CDR3 is TGCGCCAGCAGCCAAGATGGCGGGGGGCGCGACGAGCAGTACTTC. Encoded protein: CASSQDGGGRDEQYF.

This clonotype was counted ten times or more. The chain links TRBV10-3 to TRBJ2-7; D gene ambiguous. Trimming left V 2 bases short and J 3 bases short, with 2 bases between. CDR3 length equals 11 residues. Germline V gene lookup returns CDR1 ENHRY and CDR2 SYGVKD. The CDR3 protein is CAISEIYEQYF. CDR3 nucleotides: TGTGCCATCAGTGAGATCTACGAGCAGTACTTC.

A note on this clonotype: One junction end disagrees with the germline gene, perhaps due to a read error. V usage is TRBV6-5 and J usage is TRBJ2-5; TRBD2 agrees at 10 bases. CDR3 length: 15 amino acids. Per the germline V gene, CDR1 is MNHEY and CDR2 is SVGAGI. The CDR3 DNA reads as TGTGCAAGCAGCTACGAAGGACTAGCGGCATCAACCCAGTACTTC. It encodes CASSYEGLAASTQYF.

Turning to this clonotype: Its ends do not fully match the called genes, so a read error is possible. The V gene is TRBV4-2, the J gene TRBJ2-3, with 10 bases fitting TRBD2. The CDR3 totals 17 residues. CDR1 and CDR2 from the germline V gene are LGHNA and YNFKEQ. The CDR3 DNA is TGTGCCAACAGCCTAAAGTTGTCTAGCGGGAGTGCGGATACGCAGTATTTT. Amino acids: CANSLKLSSGSADTQYF.

In regard to this clonotype: The missing conserved phenylalanine or tryptophan at the end of this CDR3 makes a read error likely. The chain uses TRBV30 and TRBJ2-5; 14 nucleotides align to TRBD2. Trimming took 5 bases from V and 5 from J; bases not matched to a gene: 13. Germline assignment: CDR1 GTSNPN and CDR2 SVGIG (reference sequence). CDR3 length equals 17 residues. The CDR3 spells CAWDPGLAGDSGETQYL. The CDR3 coding sequence is TGTGCCTGGGACCCGGGACTAGCGGGAGATTCGGGGGAGACCCAGTACCTC.

As regards this clonotype: The junction departs from germline at one end; a sequencing error may be responsible. The chain combines TRBV5-6 with TRBJ1-1; TRBD1 is a possible D gene (5 bases). The CDR3 is made up of 14 amino acids. CDR1 is SGHDT and CDR2 is YYEEEE in the germline V gene. In DNA, the CDR3 is TGTGCCAGCAGGCAGACAGAGGTGAACACTGGAGCTTTCTTT. Protein: CASRQTEVNTGAFF.

Turning to this clonotype: Germline and junction disagree at one end, which may indicate a read error. The chain employs TRBV29-1 and TRBJ2-5, with a weak D call TRBD2 (5 bases). The germline V gene encodes CDR1 SQVTM and CDR2 ANQGSEA. This CDR3 has 11 residues. This CDR3 is CSVELLEAQYF. CDR3 nucleotides: TGCAGCGTTGAATTACTAGAGGCCCAGTACTTC.

This clonotype was seen ten or more times. V and J are TRBV5-8 and TRBJ2-3, with TRBD1 identical over 8 bases. There are 16 residues in the CDR3. The trim removed 0 bases at V and 2 bases at J, leaving 5 bases unmatched. The germline gives CDR1 SGHTS, CDR2 YDEGEE. This CDR3 is CASSLGSGGITDTQYF. CDR3 sequence (DNA): TGTGCCAGCAGCTTGGGATCAGGGGGCATCACAGATACGCAGTATTTT.

The chain carries TRBV24-1 and TRBJ2-5; 7 bases agree with TRBD2. V was pared by 4 bases and J by 2 bases, with 6 bases of the junction left unmatched. CDR1 is KGHDR, CDR2 SFDVKD, per germline. The CDR3 is 15 amino acids. The CDR3 coding sequence is TGTGCCACCAGTGACGCACTAGCGCCTCAAGAGACCCAGTACTTC. It yields the protein CATSDALAPQETQYF.

The chain links TRBV29-1 to TRBJ1-2; 10 nucleotides match TRBD1. The CDR3 consists of 14 residues. With 7 bases clipped from V and 10 bases from J, the junction kept 15 bases outside the gene matches. Germline V gene lookup returns CDR1 SQVTM and CDR2 ANQGSEA. CDR3 amino acids: CSAGEPGQGTSYTF. The CDR3 coding sequence is TGCAGCGCTGGGGAGCCGGGACAGGGGACCTCCTACACCTTC.